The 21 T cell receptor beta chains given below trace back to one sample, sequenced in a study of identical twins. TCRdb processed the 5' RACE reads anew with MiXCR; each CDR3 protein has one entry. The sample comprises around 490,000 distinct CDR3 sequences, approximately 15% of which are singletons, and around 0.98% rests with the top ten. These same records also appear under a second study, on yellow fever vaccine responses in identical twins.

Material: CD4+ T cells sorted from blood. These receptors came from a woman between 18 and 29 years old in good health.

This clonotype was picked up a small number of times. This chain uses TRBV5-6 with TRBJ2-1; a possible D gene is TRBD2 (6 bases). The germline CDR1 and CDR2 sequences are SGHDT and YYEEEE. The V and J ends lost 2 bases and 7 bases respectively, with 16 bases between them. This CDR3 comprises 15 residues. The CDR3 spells CASSFLATSGNEQFF. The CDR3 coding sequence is TGTGCCAGCAGCTTCCTAGCGACCTCGGGGAATGAGCAGTTCTTC.

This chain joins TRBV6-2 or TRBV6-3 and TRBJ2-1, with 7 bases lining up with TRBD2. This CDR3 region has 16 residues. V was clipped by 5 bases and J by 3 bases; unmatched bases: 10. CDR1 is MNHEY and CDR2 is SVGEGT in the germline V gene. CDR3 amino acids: CASSKQTSRLYNEQFF. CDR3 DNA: TGTGCCAGCAGTAAGCAGACTAGCCGCCTCTACAATGAGCAGTTCTTC.

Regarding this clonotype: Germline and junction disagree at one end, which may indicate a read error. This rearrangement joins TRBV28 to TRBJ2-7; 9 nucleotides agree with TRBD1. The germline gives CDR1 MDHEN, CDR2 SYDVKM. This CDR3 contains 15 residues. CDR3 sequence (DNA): TGTGCCAGCAGTTTAGGGACAGGGCCCCCCTACGAGCACTACTTC. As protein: CASSLGTGPPYEHYF.

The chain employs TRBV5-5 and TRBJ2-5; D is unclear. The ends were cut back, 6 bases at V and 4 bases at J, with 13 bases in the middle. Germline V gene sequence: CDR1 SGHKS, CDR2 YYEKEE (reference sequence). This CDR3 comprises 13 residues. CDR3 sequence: CASTTTKGETQYF. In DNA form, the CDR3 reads TGTGCCAGCACCACGACAAAGGGAGAGACCCAGTACTTC.

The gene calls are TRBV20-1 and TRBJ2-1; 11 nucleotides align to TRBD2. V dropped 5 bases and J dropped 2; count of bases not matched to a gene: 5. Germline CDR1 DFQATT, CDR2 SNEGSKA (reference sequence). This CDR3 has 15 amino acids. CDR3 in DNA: TGCAGTGCTCCTAGCGGGAGGAGCACCTACAATGAGCAGTTCTTC. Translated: CSAPSGRSTYNEQFF.

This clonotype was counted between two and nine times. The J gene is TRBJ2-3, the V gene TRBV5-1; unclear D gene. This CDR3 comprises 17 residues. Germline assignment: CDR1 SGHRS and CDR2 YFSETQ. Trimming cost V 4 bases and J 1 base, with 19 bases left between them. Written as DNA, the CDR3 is TGCGCCAGCAGCGGCTCGGACCTACCGCCCGGCACAGATACGCAGTATTTT. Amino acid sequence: CASSGSDLPPGTDTQYF.

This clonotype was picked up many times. CDR3 residues: CASSPTDTYNEQFF. The CDR3 DNA is TGTGCCAGCAGTCCGACGGACACCTACAATGAGCAGTTCTTC. The chain uses TRBV6-1 and TRBJ2-1, with D maybe TRBD1 (5 bases). Trimming pared 5 bases from V and 2 bases from J, leaving 10 bases between. CDR1 is MNHNS and CDR2 is SASEGT in the germline V gene. The CDR3 has 14 amino acids.

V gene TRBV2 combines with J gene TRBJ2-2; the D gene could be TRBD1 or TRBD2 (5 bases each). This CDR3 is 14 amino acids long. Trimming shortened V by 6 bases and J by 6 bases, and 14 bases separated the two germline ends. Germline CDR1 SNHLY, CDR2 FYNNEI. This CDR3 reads CASRGPSSAGELFF. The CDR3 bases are TGTGCCAGCAGGGGACCTTCCTCCGCCGGGGAGCTGTTTTTT. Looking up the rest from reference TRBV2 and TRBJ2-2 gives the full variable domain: EPEVTQTPSHQVTQMGQEVILRCVPISNHLYFYWYRQILGQKVEFLVSFYNNEISEKSEIFDDQFSVERPDGSNFTLKIRSTKLEDSAMYFCASRGPSSAGELFFGEGSRLTVL.

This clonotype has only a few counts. The CDR3 sequence: CASRLRRGSDHTDTQYF. DNA for the CDR3: TGTGCCAGCAGGCTCCGAAGAGGGTCGGACCACACAGATACGCAGTATTTT. The J gene is TRBJ2-3, the V gene TRBV27; a weak D match, TRBD2 (5 bases). The V and J ends lost 6 bases and 2 bases respectively, with 21 bases between them. CDR1 and CDR2 (germline): MNHEY, SMNVEV (reference sequence). The CDR3 sequence is 17 residues long.

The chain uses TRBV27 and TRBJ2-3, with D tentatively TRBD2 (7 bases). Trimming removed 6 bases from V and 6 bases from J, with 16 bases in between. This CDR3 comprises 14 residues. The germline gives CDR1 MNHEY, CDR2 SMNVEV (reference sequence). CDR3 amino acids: CASSYRRGRDTQYF. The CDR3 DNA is TGTGCCAGCAGCTACAGGCGGGGGCGGGATACGCAGTATTTT.

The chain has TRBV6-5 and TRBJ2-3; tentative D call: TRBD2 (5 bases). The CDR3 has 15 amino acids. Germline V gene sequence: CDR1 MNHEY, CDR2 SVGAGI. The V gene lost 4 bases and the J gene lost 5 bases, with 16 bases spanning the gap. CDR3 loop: CASSSYGESRDTQYF. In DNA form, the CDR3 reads TGTGCCAGCAGTTCCTATGGGGAGAGTAGAGATACGCAGTATTTT.

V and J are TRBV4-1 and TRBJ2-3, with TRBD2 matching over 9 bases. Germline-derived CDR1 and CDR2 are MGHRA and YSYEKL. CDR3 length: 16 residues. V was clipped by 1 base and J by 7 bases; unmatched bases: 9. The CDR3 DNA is TGCGCCAGCAGCCAAGTAAGCGGGAGGCCACTCCATACGCAGTATTTT. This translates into CASSQVSGRPLHTQYF.

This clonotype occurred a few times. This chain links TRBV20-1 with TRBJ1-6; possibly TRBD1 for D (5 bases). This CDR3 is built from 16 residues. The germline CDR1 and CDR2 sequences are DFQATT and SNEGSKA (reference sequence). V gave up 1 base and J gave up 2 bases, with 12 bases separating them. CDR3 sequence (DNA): TGCAGTGCTAGAGCTCCCGCCAGGGCCTATAATTCACCCCTCCACTTT. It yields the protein CSARAPARAYNSPLHF.

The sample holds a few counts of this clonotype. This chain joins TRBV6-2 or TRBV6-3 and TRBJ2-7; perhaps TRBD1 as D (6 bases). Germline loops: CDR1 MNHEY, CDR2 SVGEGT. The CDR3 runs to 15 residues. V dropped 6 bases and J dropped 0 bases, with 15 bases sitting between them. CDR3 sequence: CASRDGDTASYEQYF. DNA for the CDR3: TGTGCCAGCAGGGATGGGGACACTGCCTCCTACGAGCAGTACTTC.

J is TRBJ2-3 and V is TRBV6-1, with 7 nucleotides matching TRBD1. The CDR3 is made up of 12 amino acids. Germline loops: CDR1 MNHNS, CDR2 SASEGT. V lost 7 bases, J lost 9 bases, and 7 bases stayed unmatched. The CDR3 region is CASTPPGQTQYF. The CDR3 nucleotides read TGTGCCAGCACACCACCGGGACAGACGCAGTATTTT.

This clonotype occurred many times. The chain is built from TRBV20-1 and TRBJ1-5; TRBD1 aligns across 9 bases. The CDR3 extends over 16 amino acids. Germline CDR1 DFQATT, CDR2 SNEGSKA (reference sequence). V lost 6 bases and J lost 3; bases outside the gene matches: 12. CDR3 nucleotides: TGCAGTGCAAGAACTCCCGGGACAGGGTACAATCAGCCCCAGCATTTT. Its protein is CSARTPGTGYNQPQHF.

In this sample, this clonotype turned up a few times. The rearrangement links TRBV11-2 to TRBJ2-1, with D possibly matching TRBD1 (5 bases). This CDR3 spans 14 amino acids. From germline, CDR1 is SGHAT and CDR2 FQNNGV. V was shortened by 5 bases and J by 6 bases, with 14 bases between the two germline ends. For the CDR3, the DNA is TGTGCCAGCAGCGCCTCAGGGATAGGCAATGAGCAGTTCTTC. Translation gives CASSASGIGNEQFF.

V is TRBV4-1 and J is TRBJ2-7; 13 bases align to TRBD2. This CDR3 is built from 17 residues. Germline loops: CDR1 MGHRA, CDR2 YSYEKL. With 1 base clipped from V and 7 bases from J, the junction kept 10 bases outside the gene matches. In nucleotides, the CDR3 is TGCGCCAGCAGCCAAGCGGGAACTAGCGGGAGGGCCCGGGAGCAGTACTTC. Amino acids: CASSQAGTSGRAREQYF.

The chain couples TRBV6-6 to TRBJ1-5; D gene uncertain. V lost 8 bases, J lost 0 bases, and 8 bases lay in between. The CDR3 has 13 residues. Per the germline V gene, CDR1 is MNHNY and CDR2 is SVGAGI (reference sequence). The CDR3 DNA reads TGTGCCAGCGAGCGGGATAGCAATCAGCCCCAGCATTTT. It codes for CASERDSNQPQHF.

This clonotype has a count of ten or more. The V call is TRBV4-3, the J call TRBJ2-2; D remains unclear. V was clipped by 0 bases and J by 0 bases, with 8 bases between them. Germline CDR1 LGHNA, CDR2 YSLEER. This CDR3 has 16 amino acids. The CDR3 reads CASSQDVPPNTGELFF. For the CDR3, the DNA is TGCGCCAGCAGCCAAGACGTACCCCCGAACACCGGGGAGCTGTTTTTT.

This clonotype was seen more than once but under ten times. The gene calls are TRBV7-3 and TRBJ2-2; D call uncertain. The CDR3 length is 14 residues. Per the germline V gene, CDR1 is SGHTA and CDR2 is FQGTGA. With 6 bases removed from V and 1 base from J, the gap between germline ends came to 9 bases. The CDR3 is CASSRALNTGELFF. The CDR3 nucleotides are TGTGCCAGCAGTCGGGCCCTGAACACCGGGGAGCTGTTTTTT.